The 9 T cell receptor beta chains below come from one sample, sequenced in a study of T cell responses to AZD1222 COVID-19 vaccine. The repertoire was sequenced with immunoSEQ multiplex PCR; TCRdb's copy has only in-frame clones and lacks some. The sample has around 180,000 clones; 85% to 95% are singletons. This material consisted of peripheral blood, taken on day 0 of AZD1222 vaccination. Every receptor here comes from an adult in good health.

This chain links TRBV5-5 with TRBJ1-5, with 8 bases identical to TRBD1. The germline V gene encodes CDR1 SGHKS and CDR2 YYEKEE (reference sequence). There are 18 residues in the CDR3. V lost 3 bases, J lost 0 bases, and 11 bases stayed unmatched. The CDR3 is CASSSDLRTGYSNQPQHF. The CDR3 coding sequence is TGTGCCAGCAGCTCCGATCTGAGGACAGGGTATAGCAATCAGCCCCAGCATTTT.

CDR3 loop: CASSHRHLGDTEAFF. CDR3 in DNA: TGCGCCAGCAGCCACCGACACCTCGGGGACACTGAAGCTTTCTTT. V gene TRBV4-1 combines with J gene TRBJ1-1; D remains ambiguous. CDR3 size: 15 residues. CDR1 is MGHRA, CDR2 YSYEKL, per germline. V was shortened by 3 bases and J by 3 bases, with 14 bases between the two germline ends.

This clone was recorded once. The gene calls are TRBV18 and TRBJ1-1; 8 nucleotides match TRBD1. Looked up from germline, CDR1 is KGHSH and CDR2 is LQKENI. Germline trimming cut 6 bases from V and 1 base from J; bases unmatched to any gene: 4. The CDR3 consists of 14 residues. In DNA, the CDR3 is TGTGCCAGCTCGGGACAGGAACAGAACACTGAAGCTTTCTTT. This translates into CASSGQEQNTEAFF.

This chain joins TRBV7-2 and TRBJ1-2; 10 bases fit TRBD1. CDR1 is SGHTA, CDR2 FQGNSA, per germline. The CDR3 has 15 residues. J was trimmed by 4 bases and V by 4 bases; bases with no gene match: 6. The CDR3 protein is CASSSQTGGVYGYTF. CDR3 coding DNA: TGTGCCAGCAGCTCCCAGACAGGGGGCGTCTATGGCTACACCTTC.

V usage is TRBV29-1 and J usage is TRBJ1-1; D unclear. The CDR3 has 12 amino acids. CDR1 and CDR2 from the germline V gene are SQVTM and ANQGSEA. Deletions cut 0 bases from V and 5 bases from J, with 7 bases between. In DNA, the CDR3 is TGCAGCGTTGAAGATGGGCCAACTGAAGCTTTCTTT. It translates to CSVEDGPTEAFF.

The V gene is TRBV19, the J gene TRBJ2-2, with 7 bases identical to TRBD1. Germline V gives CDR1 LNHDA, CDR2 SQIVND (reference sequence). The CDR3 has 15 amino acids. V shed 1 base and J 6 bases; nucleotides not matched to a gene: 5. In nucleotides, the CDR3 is TGTGCCAGTAGTATAGCGTACAGGGGTGCCGGGGAGCTGTTTTTT. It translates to CASSIAYRGAGELFF. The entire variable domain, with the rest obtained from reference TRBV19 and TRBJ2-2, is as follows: DGGITQSPKYLFRKEGQNVTLSCEQNLNHDAMYWYRQDPGQGLRLIYYSQIVNDFQKGDIAEGYSVSREKKESFPLTVTSAQKNPTAFYLCASSIAYRGAGELFFGEGSRLTVL.

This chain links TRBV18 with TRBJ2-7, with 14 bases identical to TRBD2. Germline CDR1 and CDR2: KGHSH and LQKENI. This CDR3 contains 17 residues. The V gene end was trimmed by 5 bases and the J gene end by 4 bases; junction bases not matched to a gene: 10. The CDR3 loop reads CASSATGTSGSMYEQYF. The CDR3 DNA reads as TGTGCCAGCTCAGCAACTGGGACTAGCGGGAGTATGTACGAGCAGTACTTC.

CDR3 bases: TGTGCCTGGAAACCGGCGGTCGGGGAGCTGTTTTTT. Translating it yields CAWKPAVGELFF. The rearrangement uses TRBV30 and TRBJ2-2; D uncertain. This CDR3 comprises 12 residues. Germline V gives CDR1 GTSNPN, CDR2 SVGIG (reference sequence). Between the trimmed V and J ends, which lost 4 bases and 7 bases, there was a span of 10 bases.

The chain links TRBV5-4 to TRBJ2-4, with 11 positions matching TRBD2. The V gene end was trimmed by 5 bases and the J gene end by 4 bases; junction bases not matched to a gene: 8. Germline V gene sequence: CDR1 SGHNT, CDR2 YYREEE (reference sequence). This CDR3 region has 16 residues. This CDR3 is CASSSGTSGIKNIQYF. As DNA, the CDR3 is TGTGCCAGCAGTTCTGGGACTAGCGGTATTAAAAACATTCAGTACTTC.